This T cell receptor (beta chain) comes out of a study of PD-1 blockade in classical Hodgkin lymphoma. Study observations and caveats: Before treatment, TCR diversity in newly diagnosed patients was reportedly lower than in healthy donors. Significantly greater TCR diversity emerged by C4D1 in CD4+ cells but not CD8+ cells. The authors excluded patients who started nivolumab under 1 year after ASCT.

The germline V gene encodes CDR1 SEHNR and CDR2 FQNEAQ (reference sequence). This CDR3 comprises 13 residues. V was shortened by 10 bases and J by 2 bases, with 14 bases between the two germline ends. Sequencing used immunoSEQ multiplex PCR; TCRdb keeps in-frame clones, though not all of them. The sample lists fewer than 100,000 clones; approximately 94% were seen once. Note on this clone: Its antigen is unknown.

Time point meaning: cycle 4 day 1 (C4D1), after about 6 weeks of nivolumab. Relapse was seen in all patients after autologous stem cell transplantation, and brentuximab vedotin exposure was variable. The source is a human donor with classical Hodgkin lymphoma. Specimen: peripheral blood mononuclear cells (PBMCs), collected before the fourth cycle of nivolumab. This rearrangement joins TRBV7-9 to TRBJ1-1, with D tentatively TRBD1 (5 bases). The CDR3: CATPSGINTEAFF. In DNA, the CDR3 is TGTGCCACCCCTTCAGGGATTAACACTGAAGCTTTCTTT.